A selection of T cell receptor beta chains follows, all from one sample in a study of blood T cell repertoires in COVID-19. The assay was immunoSEQ multiplex PCR, and TCRdb's table has in-frame clones only and misses some. The sample has about 58,000 clones, around 90% seen once. Sequencing was done on a sample of peripheral blood. The receptors originated from a man aged 55 to 70 with active COVID-19. Each CDR3 is given with its conserved first and last residue. D genes are given only for firm matches. For some rows the clone size is stated as once, few or many, or as a class when expanded; others skip it.

J: TRBJ2-2; D: TRBD2; V: TRBV3-1/TRBV3-2; size: .; CDR3: CASSPGLDGELFF; DNA: TGTGCCAGCAGCCCGGGACTAGACGGGGAGCTGTTTTTT
J: TRBJ1-5; D: TRBD1; V: TRBV2; size: .; CDR3: CASSRDRGGNQPQHF; DNA: TGTGCCAGCAGTCGGGACAGGGGAGGCAATCAGCCCCAGCATTTT
J: TRBJ1-5; D: TRBD1; V: TRBV28; size: .; CDR3: CASRPSGTGYNQPQHF; DNA: TGTGCCAGCCGACCCTCCGGGACAGGGTACAATCAGCCCCAGCATTTT
J: TRBJ2-1; D: TRBD1; V: TRBV6-5; size: .; CDR3: CASSYQGARYNEQFF; DNA: TGTGCCAGCAGTTACCAGGGGGCTCGGTACAATGAGCAGTTCTTC
J: TRBJ2-7; D: TRBD2; V: TRBV28; size: .; CDR3: CASSSSRRTGTRYGEQYF; DNA: TGTGCCAGCAGTTCGTCGCGGCGGACCGGGACTAGATATGGCGAGCAGTACTTC
J: TRBJ2-1; D: TRBD2; V: TRBV6-2/TRBV6-3; size: .; CDR3: CASSGRNNEQFF; DNA: TGTGCCAGTAGCGGGAGAAACAATGAGCAGTTCTTC
J: TRBJ2-7; D: .; V: TRBV7-3; size: few; CDR3: CASSPKVGGEQYF; DNA: TGTGCCAGCAGCCCAAAGGTCGGGGGCGAGCAGTACTTC
J: TRBJ2-3; D: TRBD2; V: TRBV18; size: once; CDR3: CASSPLAGGRTDTQYF; DNA: TGTGCCAGCTCACCTCTAGCGGGGGGGCGTACAGATACGCAGTATTTT
J: TRBJ2-7; D: .; V: TRBV29-1; size: .; CDR3: CSVSRGPSYEQYF; DNA: TGCAGCGTAAGCAGGGGCCCTTCCTACGAGCAGTACTTC
J: TRBJ2-3; D: .; V: TRBV5-1; size: .; CDR3: CASSLVGARDTQYF; DNA: TGCGCCAGCAGCTTGGTTGGGGCACGGGATACGCAGTATTTT
J: TRBJ1-1; D: .; V: TRBV19; size: .; CDR3: CATNRGTEAFF; DNA: TGTGCCACCAACAGAGGGACTGAAGCTTTCTTT
J: TRBJ2-3; D: TRBD1; V: TRBV16; size: .; CDR3: CASSQTGTGITDTQYF; DNA: TGTGCCAGCAGCCAGACCGGGACAGGAATCACAGATACGCAGTATTTT
J: TRBJ2-5; D: .; V: TRBV9; size: .; CDR3: CASSVLDGLGETQYF; DNA: TGTGCCAGCAGCGTTCTTGACGGCCTCGGGGAGACCCAGTACTTC
J: TRBJ2-7; D: .; V: TRBV7-2; size: few; CDR3: CASSLGYSYEQYF; DNA: TGTGCCAGCAGCTTAGGCTACTCCTACGAGCAGTACTTC
J: TRBJ2-5; D: .; V: TRBV7-3; size: .; CDR3: CASSSGGQETQYF; DNA: TGTGCCAGCAGCTCCGGGGGCCAAGAGACCCAGTACTTC
J: TRBJ2-7; D: TRBD1; V: TRBV11-1; size: .; CDR3: CASSRTGAKYEQYF; DNA: TGTGCCAGCAGTAGGACAGGGGCCAAGTACGAGCAGTACTTC
J: TRBJ2-2; D: .; V: TRBV25-1; size: .; CDR3: CASSRSGELFF; DNA: TGTGCCAGCAGTCGTTCCGGGGAGCTGTTTTTT
J: TRBJ2-3; D: .; V: TRBV30; size: .; CDR3: CAWASTDTQYF; DNA: TGTGCCTGGGCAAGCACAGATACGCAGTATTTT
J: TRBJ2-5; D: .; V: TRBV19; size: once; CDR3: CASSQDPPQGTSKTQYF; DNA: TGTGCCAGTAGCCAGGACCCACCGCAGGGCACCTCGAAGACCCAGTACTTC
J: TRBJ2-1; D: .; V: TRBV6-5; size: .; CDR3: CAATARNEQFF; DNA: TGTGCCGCCACCGCTCGGAATGAGCAGTTCTTC
J: TRBJ2-7; D: TRBD1; V: TRBV6-5; size: .; CDR3: CASNPQGGPYEQYF; DNA: TGTGCCAGCAACCCACAGGGGGGCCCCTACGAGCAGTACTTC
J: TRBJ2-3; D: .; V: TRBV5-6; size: .; CDR3: CASSLVAFASTDTQYF; DNA: TGTGCCAGCAGCTTGGTCGCTTTCGCGTCGACAGATACGCAGTATTTT
J: TRBJ2-5; D: .; V: TRBV5-1; size: .; CDR3: CASSLEGATVQETQYF; DNA: TGCGCCAGCAGCTTGGAAGGGGCTACAGTCCAAGAGACCCAGTACTTC
J: TRBJ2-1; D: TRBD2; V: TRBV6-2/TRBV6-3; size: .; CDR3: CASSYPLGLVGNEQFF; DNA: TGTGCCAGCAGTTACCCCCTCGGACTAGTGGGCAATGAGCAGTTCTTC